The subject of this entry is one T cell receptor beta chain. The entry originates in a study of OX40 agonist ivuxolimab in advanced cancers. V gave up 4 bases and J gave up 1 base, with 14 bases separating them. The V gene's germline CDR1 is ENHRY and CDR2 SYGVKD. This CDR3 contains 16 residues. Produced via immunoSEQ multiplex PCR; TCRdb's table is partial and in-frame only. The sample consists of under 85,000 clones, nearly 95% of them appearing once. Material: CD4+ or CD8+ T cells sorted from blood, obtained in a trial of the OX40 agonist ivuxolimab. This receptor was obtained from an adult with an advanced solid tumor such as melanoma, head and neck, liver or kidney cancer. The rearrangement links TRBV10-3 to TRBJ2-1, with D uncertain. The CDR3 DNA sequence: TGTGCCATCAGTGTCGCAGGCCGATTTTCCTACAATGAGCAGTTCTTC. It codes for CAISVAGRFSYNEQFF.